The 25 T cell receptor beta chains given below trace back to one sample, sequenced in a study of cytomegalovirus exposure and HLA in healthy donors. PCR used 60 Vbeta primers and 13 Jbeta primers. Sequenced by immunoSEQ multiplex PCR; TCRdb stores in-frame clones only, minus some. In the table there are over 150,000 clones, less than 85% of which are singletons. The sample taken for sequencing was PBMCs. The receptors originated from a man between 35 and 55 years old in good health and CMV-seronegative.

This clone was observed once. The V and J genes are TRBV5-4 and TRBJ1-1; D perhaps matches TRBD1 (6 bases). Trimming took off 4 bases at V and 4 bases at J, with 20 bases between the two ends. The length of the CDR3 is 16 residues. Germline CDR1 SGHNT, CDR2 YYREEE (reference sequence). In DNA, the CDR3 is TGTGCCAGCAGCCCAACAACCCCAGGGGATGGCACTGAAGCTTTCTTT. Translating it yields CASSPTTPGDGTEAFF.

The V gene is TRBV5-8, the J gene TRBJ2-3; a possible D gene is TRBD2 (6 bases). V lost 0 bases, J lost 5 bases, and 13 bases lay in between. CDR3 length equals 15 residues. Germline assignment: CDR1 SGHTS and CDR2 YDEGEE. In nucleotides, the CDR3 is TGTGCCAGCAGCTTGGTTGGGGGGAAGGAAGATACGCAGTATTTT. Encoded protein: CASSLVGGKEDTQYF.

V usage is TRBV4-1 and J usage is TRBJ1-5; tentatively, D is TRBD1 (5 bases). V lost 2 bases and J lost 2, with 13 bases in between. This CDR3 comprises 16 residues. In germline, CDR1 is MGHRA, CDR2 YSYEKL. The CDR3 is CASSQPGLGGNQPQHF. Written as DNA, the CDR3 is TGCGCCAGCAGCCAACCGGGCTTAGGGGGCAATCAGCCCCAGCATTTT.

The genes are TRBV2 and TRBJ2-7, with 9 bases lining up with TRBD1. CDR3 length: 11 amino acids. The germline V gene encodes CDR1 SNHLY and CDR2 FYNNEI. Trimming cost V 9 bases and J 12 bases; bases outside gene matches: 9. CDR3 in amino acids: CARNGQGRTYF. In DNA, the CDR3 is TGTGCCAGAAACGGACAGGGGCGAACGTACTTC.

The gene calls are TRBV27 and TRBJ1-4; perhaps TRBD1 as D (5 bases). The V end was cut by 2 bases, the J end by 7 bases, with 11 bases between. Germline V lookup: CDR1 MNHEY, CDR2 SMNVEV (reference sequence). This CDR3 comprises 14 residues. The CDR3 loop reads CASSLQGSSEKLFF. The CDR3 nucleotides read TGTGCCAGCAGTTTACAGGGTTCTAGTGAAAAACTGTTTTTT.

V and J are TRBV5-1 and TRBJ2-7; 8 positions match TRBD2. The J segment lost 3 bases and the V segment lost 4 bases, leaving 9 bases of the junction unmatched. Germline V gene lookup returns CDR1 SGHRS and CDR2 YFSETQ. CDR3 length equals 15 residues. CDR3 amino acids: CASSQLAGPFYEQYF. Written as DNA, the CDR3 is TGCGCCAGCAGCCAATTAGCGGGGCCCTTCTACGAGCAGTACTTC.

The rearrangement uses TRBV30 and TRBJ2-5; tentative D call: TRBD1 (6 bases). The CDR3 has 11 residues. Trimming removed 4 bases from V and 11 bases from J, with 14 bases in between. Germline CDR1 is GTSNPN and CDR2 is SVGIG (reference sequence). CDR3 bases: TGTGCCTGGACCCCCCCCCAGGGGCAGTACTTC. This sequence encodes CAWTPPQGQYF.

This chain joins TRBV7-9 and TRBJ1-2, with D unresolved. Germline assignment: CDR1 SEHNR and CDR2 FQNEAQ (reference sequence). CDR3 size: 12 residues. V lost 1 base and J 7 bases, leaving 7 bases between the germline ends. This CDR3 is CASSLERFGYTF. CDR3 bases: TGTGCCAGCAGCTTAGAACGGTTTGGCTACACCTTC.

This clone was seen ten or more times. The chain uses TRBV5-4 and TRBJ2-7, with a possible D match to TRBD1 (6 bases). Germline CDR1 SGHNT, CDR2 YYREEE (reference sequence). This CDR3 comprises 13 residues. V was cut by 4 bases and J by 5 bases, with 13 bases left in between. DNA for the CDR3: TGTGCCAGCAGCACCAGGGGTATCGACGAGCAGTACTTC. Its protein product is CASSTRGIDEQYF. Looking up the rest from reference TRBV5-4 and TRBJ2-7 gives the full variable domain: ETGVTQSPTHLIKTRGQQVTLRCSSQSGHNTVSWYQQALGQGPQFIFQYYREEENGRGNFPPRFSGLQFPNYSSELNVNALELDDSALYLCASSTRGIDEQYFGPGTRLTVT.

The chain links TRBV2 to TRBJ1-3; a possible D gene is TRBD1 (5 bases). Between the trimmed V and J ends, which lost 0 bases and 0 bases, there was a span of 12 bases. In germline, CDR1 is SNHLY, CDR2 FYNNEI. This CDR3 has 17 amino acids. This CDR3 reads CASSEARRGLSGNTIYF. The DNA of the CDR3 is TGTGCCAGCAGTGAAGCTAGAAGGGGCCTCTCTGGAAACACCATATATTTT.

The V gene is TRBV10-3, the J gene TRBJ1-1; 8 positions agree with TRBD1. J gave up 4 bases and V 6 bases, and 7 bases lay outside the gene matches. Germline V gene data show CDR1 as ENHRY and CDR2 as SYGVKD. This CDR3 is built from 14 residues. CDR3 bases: TGTGCCATCAGACGTGACAGGGGTGCCACTGAAGCTTTCTTT. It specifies CAIRRDRGATEAFF.

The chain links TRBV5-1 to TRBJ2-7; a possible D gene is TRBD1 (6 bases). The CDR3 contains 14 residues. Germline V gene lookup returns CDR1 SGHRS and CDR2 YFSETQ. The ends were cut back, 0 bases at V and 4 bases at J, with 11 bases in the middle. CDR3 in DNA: TGCGCCAGCAGCTTGGCGCAGGGGTTATACGAGCAGTACTTC. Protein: CASSLAQGLYEQYF.

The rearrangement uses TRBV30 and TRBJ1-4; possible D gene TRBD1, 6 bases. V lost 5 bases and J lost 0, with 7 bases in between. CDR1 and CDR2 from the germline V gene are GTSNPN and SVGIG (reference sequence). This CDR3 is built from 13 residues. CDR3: CAWQGTTNEKLFF. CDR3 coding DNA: TGTGCCTGGCAGGGGACAACTAATGAAAAACTGTTTTTT.

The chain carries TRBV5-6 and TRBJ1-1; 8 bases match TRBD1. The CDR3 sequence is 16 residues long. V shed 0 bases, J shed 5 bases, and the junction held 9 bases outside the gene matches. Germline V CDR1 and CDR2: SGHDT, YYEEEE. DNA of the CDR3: TGTGCCAGCAGCTTGGGGGACAGGCCTCTGAGGACTGAAGCTTTCTTT. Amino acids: CASSLGDRPLRTEAFF. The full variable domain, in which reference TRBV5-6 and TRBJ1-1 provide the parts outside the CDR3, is DAGVTQSPTHLIKTRGQQVTLRCSPKSGHDTVSWYQQALGQGPQFIFQYYEEEERQRGNFPDRFSGHQFPNYSSELNVNALLLGDSALYLCASSLGDRPLRTEAFFGQGTRLTVV.

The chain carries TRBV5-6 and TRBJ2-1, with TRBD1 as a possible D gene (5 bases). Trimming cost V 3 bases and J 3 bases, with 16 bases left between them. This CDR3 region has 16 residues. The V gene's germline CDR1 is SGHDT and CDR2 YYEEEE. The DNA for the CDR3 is TGTGCCAGCAGCTATACAGGTTCCCCCTACTACAATGAGCAGTTCTTC. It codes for CASSYTGSPYYNEQFF.

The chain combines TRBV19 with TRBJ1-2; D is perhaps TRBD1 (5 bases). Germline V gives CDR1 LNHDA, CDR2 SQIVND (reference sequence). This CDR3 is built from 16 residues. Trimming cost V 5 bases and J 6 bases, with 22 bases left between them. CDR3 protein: CASSPWTPRDLDGYTF. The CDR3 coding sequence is TGTGCCAGTAGTCCGTGGACACCCCGAGATTTGGATGGCTACACCTTC.

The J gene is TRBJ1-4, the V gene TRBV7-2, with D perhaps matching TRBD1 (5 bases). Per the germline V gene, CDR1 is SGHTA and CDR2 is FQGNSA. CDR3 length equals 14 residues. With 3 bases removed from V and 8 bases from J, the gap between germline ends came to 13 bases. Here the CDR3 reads CASSFYGGGEKLFF. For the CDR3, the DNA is TGTGCCAGCAGCTTTTATGGGGGAGGAGAAAAACTGTTTTTT.

CDR3 coding DNA: TGTGCCAGCAGGGGACTAGCGGTCCCCAGAGATACGCAGTATTTT. It codes for CASRGLAVPRDTQYF. J is TRBJ2-3 and V is TRBV7-3, with TRBD2 identical over 11 bases. This CDR3 has 15 residues. V dropped 6 bases and J dropped 5; count of bases not matched to a gene: 7. The germline V gene has CDR1 SGHTA and CDR2 FQGTGA.

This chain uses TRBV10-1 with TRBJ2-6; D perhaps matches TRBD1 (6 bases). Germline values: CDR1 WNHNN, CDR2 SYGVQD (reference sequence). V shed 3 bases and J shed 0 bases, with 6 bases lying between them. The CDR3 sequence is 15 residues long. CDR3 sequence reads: CASSEGGSGANVLTF. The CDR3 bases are TGCGCCAGCAGTGAAGGGGGCTCTGGGGCCAACGTCCTGACTTTC.

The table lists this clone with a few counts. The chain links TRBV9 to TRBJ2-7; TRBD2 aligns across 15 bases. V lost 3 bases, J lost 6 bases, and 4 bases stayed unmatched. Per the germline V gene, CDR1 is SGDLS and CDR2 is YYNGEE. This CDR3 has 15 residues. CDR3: CASSDGTSGGFEQYF. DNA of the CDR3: TGTGCCAGCAGCGACGGGACTAGCGGGGGGTTCGAGCAGTACTTC.

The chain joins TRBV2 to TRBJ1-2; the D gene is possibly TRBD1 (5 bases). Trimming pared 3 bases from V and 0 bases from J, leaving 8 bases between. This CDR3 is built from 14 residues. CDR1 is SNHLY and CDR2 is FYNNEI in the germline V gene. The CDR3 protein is CASSDQGTNYGYTF. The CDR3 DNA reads TGTGCCAGCAGTGACCAGGGTACTAACTATGGCTACACCTTC.

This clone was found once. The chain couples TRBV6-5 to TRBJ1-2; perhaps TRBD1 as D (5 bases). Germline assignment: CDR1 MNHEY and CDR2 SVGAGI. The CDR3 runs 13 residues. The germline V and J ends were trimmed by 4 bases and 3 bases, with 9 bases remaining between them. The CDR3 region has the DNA TGTGCCAGCAGTTTACAGGACGACTATGGCTACACCTTC. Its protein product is CASSLQDDYGYTF.

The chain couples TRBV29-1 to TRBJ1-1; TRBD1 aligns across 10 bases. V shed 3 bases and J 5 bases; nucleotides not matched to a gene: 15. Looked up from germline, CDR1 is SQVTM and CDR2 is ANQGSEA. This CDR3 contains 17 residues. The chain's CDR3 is CSVDNWTGGPTGTEAFF. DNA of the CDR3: TGCAGCGTTGATAATTGGACAGGGGGACCCACTGGGACTGAAGCTTTCTTT.

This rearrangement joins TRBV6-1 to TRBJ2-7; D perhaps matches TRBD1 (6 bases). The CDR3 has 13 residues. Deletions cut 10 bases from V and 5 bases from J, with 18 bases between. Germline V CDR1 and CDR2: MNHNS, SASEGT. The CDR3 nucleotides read TGTGCCACCACCCGGGCAGGGGCGGACGAGCAGTACTTC. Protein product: CATTRAGADEQYF.

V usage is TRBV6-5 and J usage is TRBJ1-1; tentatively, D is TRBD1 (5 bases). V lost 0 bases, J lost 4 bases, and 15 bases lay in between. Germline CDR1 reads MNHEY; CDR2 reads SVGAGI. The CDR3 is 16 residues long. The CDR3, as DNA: TGTGCCAGCAGTTACTCGTCCGCCAGGGCAATCACTGAAGCTTTCTTT. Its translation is CASSYSSARAITEAFF.